Described below is a single T cell receptor beta chain sequence and its context. This clonotype was found many times. There is no known antigen for this receptor. The input lacks base qualities; no much larger clone sits a single base away. The data belong to a study of T cells in Graves' hyperthyroidism and ophthalmopathy (dated by TCRdb to about 2019). Regarding the complete study: Peripheral blood was sampled at the time of initial diagnosis, prior to any treatment. A discovery cohort of around 100 patients, about 43 with Graves' ophthalmopathy and about 58 with stable Graves' hyperthyroidism, was used to find distinguishing TCR V-J signatures. An independent validation cohort of about 19 hyperthyroidism patients and about 15 patients who later progressed to ophthalmopathy tested prospective prediction of ophthalmopathy. The 100 or so discovery patients were randomly split 7:3 into training and test sets. In six Graves' hyperthyroidism patients, the study also compared T-cell repertoires from thyroid tissue with T-cell repertoires from blood. After blood sampling, hyperthyroidism patients were treated with methimazole at a starting dose of 30 mg daily, and ophthalmopathy patients were treated with high-dose intravenous methylprednisolone. TCR Vbeta CDR3 sequencing of 120 to 150 peripheral blood samples (approximately 44 ophthalmopathy, about 75 hyperthyroidism and roughly 17 progressor patients) is reported in the paper.

Amplification of TCR beta CDR3 regions was carried out from RNA transcripts. The first round of RT-PCR for the TCR CDR3 was performed with the HTBI primer set and the Qiagen OneStep RT-PCR kit. Libraries were constructed in a second round of multiplex PCR, after which size selection and purification were carried out. Paired-end sequencing of the libraries was performed with 100 bp reads on an Illumina HiSeq2000. Processing in the source paper ran as follows. Raw data were processed with SOAPnuke, discarding reads with adapters, uncalled bases, mean Phred below 15, or no exact constant-primer or identifier match. High-quality paired reads were merged using COPE v1.2.5, and each unique nucleotide sequence was defined as a clonotype. MiTCR v1.1 was used to align the clonotypes against IMGT TRBV, TRBD and TRBJ reference segments. The analysis was restricted to V-J combinations with a frequency above 0.0001, which together covered roughly 99% of the repertoires. The TCS score was defined as the ratio of F50 (clonal expansion) to E x V (chaos), calculated using BLOSUM62-based TCRdist between CDR3 peptides within each V-J. Welch's t-statistics and random forest reduced 514 V-J features to 13, which were used in a naive Bayes classifier (R e1071). TCRdb reanalyzed the raw reads on its own, using fastp at Q25 for trimming and MiXCR for clone calling, and kept in-frame beta chains. Every entry covers one CDR3 protein and lists the most common genes and DNA from its rows. The V and J calls come from TCRdb's annotation, not from the publication. For this sample there are about 380,000 distinct CDR3 sequences; approximately 14% appear just once. 9.5% to 11% of the sample is taken by the ten largest.

V was cut back by 4 bases and J by 1 base, leaving a gap of 13 bases between them. Measured from the cysteine to the phenylalanine, the CDR3 is 14 residues long. The retained sequence is limited to the CDR3, 42 bases, with the frame set at the first base. The germline V gene encodes CDR1 GTSNPN and CDR2 SVGIG (reference sequence). A patient counted as having stable Graves' hyperthyroidism if no progression to ophthalmopathy occurred over 18 months of follow-up. Hyperthyroidism patients were newly diagnosed, had a disease duration of under 2 months, and were aged 18 to 65 years. The study excluded patients with uncontrolled infections, other autoimmune diseases, pregnancy or lactation. Clinical symptoms, serum thyroxine and TRAb, thyroid ultrasound, and orbital computed tomography formed the basis for the diagnoses. Ficoll-Paque density gradient centrifugation was used to isolate PBMCs from around 10 ml of fresh peripheral blood. Total RNA was extracted with Trizol reagent, and quality was checked on an Agilent 2100 Bioanalyzer.

Study-level results and caveats: During validation, the model predicted progression to ophthalmopathy a median of roughly six months ahead of onset, with almost 71% sensitivity and 72.22% specificity. A model built on a 13 V-J signature distinguished ophthalmopathy from stable hyperthyroidism, reaching 85% to 90% sensitivity and about 81% specificity in cross-validation and 80%/75% in testing. No statistical method was used to fix the sample size in advance, and group allocation was not hidden from the investigators. Most expanded thyroid clonotypes (frequency above 0.001) were also detected in blood, a finding suggesting that blood repertoires may reflect thyroid immune responses.

The specimen sequenced was blood. This receptor was taken from a woman in her fifties or sixties with Graves' hyperthyroidism. The rearrangement combines TRBV30 with TRBJ1-1, with TRBD1 tentatively as D gene (5 bases match). Read as DNA, the sequence is TGTGCCTGGACCATGGGACTGCAGAACACTGAAGCTTTCTTT. Its amino acids are CAWTMGLQNTEAFF.